The rows below give T cell receptor beta chains drawn from one sample of a study of T cell responses to AZD1222 COVID-19 vaccine. Repertoires were generated with immunoSEQ multiplex PCR, while TCRdb's copy carries only in-frame clones and drops some. The sample includes about 130,000 clones, roughly 94% of them seen just once. Sample: peripheral blood, taken on day 0 of AZD1222 vaccination. These receptors were collected from an adult in good health. The CDR3 runs from the conserved cysteine through the conserved F or W. A D gene is named only where the DNA matches it firmly. The size entry is marked missing in some rows and otherwise reads once, few, many or a size class.

D	J	V	size	CDR3	DNA
-	TRBJ1-1	TRBV5-8	-	CASSLTGGGMNTEAFF	TGTGCCAGCAGCTTGACCGGTGGAGGAATGAACACTGAAGCTTTCTTT
TRBD1	TRBJ1-1	TRBV9	few	CASSADTPGQGAGTEAFF	TGTGCCAGCAGCGCCGATACTCCGGGACAGGGGGCTGGGACTGAAGCTTTCTTT
-	TRBJ1-5	TRBV7-9	-	CASSQGTYSNQPQHF	TGTGCCAGCAGCCAGGGGACATATAGCAATCAGCCCCAGCATTTT
TRBD1	TRBJ1-6	TRBV6-2/TRBV6-3	-	CASSTDRTGQNSPLHF	TGTGCCAGCAGTACAGACAGGACAGGGCAGAATTCACCCCTCCACTTT
TRBD2	TRBJ2-5	TRBV11-2	-	CASSFERGGFKTQYF	TGTGCCAGCAGCTTCGAGCGGGGGGGCTTTAAGACCCAGTACTTC
-	TRBJ1-3	TRBV7-2	-	CASSFGGRAGNTIYF	TGTGCCAGCAGCTTTGGAGGCAGGGCCGGAAACACCATATATTTT
-	TRBJ1-1	TRBV29-1	-	CSVDGGIGEAFF	TGCAGCGTTGACGGGGGGATCGGTGAAGCTTTCTTT
-	TRBJ2-3	TRBV4-2	-	CASSQSERGTDTQYF	TGTGCCAGCAGCCAATCGGAGCGGGGCACAGATACGCAGTATTTT
-	TRBJ2-2	TRBV9	-	CASSAPGGAWGVTNTGELFF	TGTGCCAGCAGCGCCCCTGGGGGGGCGTGGGGTGTTACGAACACCGGGGAGCTGTTTTTT
-	TRBJ1-5	TRBV28	-	CASTPRGEGQPQHF	TGTGCCAGCACCCCCCGGGGGGAGGGTCAGCCCCAGCATTTT
TRBD1	TRBJ2-3	TRBV10-3	-	CAINRDRGNEGDTQYF	TGTGCCATCAATCGGGACAGGGGGAACGAGGGAGATACGCAGTATTTT
-	TRBJ1-1	TRBV7-8	-	CASSFSGGQGEAFF	TGTGCCAGCAGCTTTTCCGGGGGGCAGGGTGAAGCTTTCTTT
-	TRBJ1-2	TRBV19	-	CASSIDRACTF	TGTGCCAGTAGTATCGACAGAGCTTGTACCTTC
TRBD1	TRBJ1-4	TRBV29-1	-	CSVGPGQGGEKLFF	TGCAGCGTTGGGCCGGGACAGGGTGGTGAAAAACTGTTTTTT
TRBD1	TRBJ1-2	TRBV5-1	-	CASREGGSNYGYTF	TGCGCCAGCAGAGAAGGGGGCTCTAACTATGGCTACACCTTC
-	TRBJ2-2	TRBV9	-	CASSVGAGAGELFF	TGTGCCAGCAGCGTAGGGGCAGGGGCCGGGGAGCTGTTTTTT
-	TRBJ1-1	TRBV19	-	CASIPVGRTTEAFF	TGTGCCAGTATCCCGGTTGGACGGACCACTGAAGCTTTCTTT
-	TRBJ2-7	TRBV28	-	CASSLPSDGLAYF	TGTGCCAGCAGTTTACCCTCTGACGGTTTGGCGTACTTC
-	TRBJ2-7	TRBV6-5	few	CASRTGTLYEQYF	TGTGCCAGCAGGACCGGGACCCTTTACGAGCAGTACTTC
-	TRBJ1-6	TRBV30	-	CAWVSLDGRNSPLHF	TGTGCCTGGGTTTCCCTAGACGGACGTAATTCACCCCTCCACTTT
TRBD1	TRBJ2-1	TRBV10-3	-	CAMNTGTADNEQFF	TGTGCCATGAACACCGGGACAGCCGACAATGAGCAGTTCTTC
-	TRBJ1-3	TRBV5-5	-	CASSLPASGNTIYF	TGTGCCAGCAGCTTGCCAGCGAGCGGAAACACCATATATTTT
-	TRBJ1-6	TRBV19	-	CASSIAGLGSSYNSPLHF	TGTGCCAGTAGTATTGCTGGGCTCGGAAGCTCCTATAATTCACCCCTCCACTTT
TRBD1	TRBJ1-5	TRBV30	-	CAWSARDSLNQPQHF	TGTGCCTGGAGTGCTCGGGACAGCCTCAATCAGCCCCAGCATTTT
TRBD1	TRBJ1-1	TRBV19	-	CASSIAHLGQGNTEAFF	TGTGCCAGTAGTATAGCCCACCTGGGACAGGGAAACACTGAAGCTTTCTTT
TRBD1	TRBJ1-2	TRBV14	-	CASSLGQGRPGYTF	TGTGCCAGCAGCCTCGGACAGGGACGTCCGGGCTACACCTTC
TRBD1	TRBJ1-2	TRBV9	-	CASSVVVDRGYGYTF	TGTGCCAGCAGCGTAGTGGTGGACAGGGGCTATGGCTACACCTTC
-	TRBJ2-2	TRBV5-4	once	CASSFPTGELFF	TGTGCCAGCAGCTTCCCCACCGGGGAGCTGTTTTTT
TRBD2	TRBJ2-1	TRBV7-2	-	CASSLDSGAYNEQFF	TGTGCCAGCAGCTTAGATAGCGGGGCCTACAATGAGCAGTTCTTC
-	TRBJ1-1	TRBV7-8	-	CASSPRASTEAFF	TGTGCCAGCAGCCCCCGGGCCTCCACTGAAGCTTTCTTT
-	TRBJ2-1	TRBV2	-	CASRRGAWDEQFF	TGTGCCAGCAGGAGAGGGGCCTGGGATGAGCAGTTCTTC
TRBD1	TRBJ1-1	TRBV7-2	-	CASSSRDRRTEAFF	TGTGCCAGCAGCTCTAGGGACAGGAGGACTGAAGCTTTCTTT
-	TRBJ1-2	TRBV3-1/TRBV3-2	-	CASSQEAGADYGYTF	TGTGCCAGCAGCCAAGAAGCAGGGGCGGACTATGGCTACACCTTC
-	TRBJ1-5	TRBV19	-	CASGRYSNQPQHF	TGTGCCAGTGGGCGGTATAGCAATCAGCCCCAGCATTTT
-	TRBJ1-5	TRBV9	-	CASSVGVSNQPQHF	TGTGCCAGCAGCGTTGGCGTATCCAATCAGCCCCAGCATTTT
TRBD1	TRBJ2-7	TRBV28	-	CASRTTGRYEQYF	TGTGCCAGCAGGACGACAGGGCGCTACGAGCAGTACTTC
-	TRBJ2-2	TRBV14	-	CASSQFSGELFF	TGTGCCAGCAGCCAATTTAGCGGGGAGCTGTTTTTT
-	TRBJ1-5	TRBV3-1/TRBV3-2	-	CASSQGSGGDQPQHF	TGTGCCAGCAGCCAGGGCTCGGGGGGGGATCAGCCCCAGCATTTT
-	TRBJ2-5	TRBV5-1	once	CASSLGEGGVETQYF	TGCGCCAGCAGCCTGGGTGAGGGGGGAGTAGAGACCCAGTACTTC
-	TRBJ2-1	TRBV9	-	CASSVEGRDISYNEQFF	TGTGCCAGCAGCGTAGAAGGTAGGGACATCTCCTACAATGAGCAGTTCTTC
-	TRBJ1-5	TRBV6-2/TRBV6-3	-	CASSGQGGNQPQHF	TGTGCCAGCAGTGGGCAGGGAGGCAATCAGCCCCAGCATTTT
TRBD2	TRBJ2-3	TRBV9	-	CASSESGGVADTQYF	TGTGCCAGCAGCGAGAGCGGGGGGGTAGCAGATACGCAGTATTTT
-	TRBJ2-6	TRBV29-1	-	CSVEGGSGANVLTF	TGCAGCGTTGAAGGAGGGTCTGGGGCCAACGTCCTGACTTTC
-	TRBJ2-1	TRBV19	-	CASSRTSYNEQFF	TGTGCCAGTAGTCGTACTAGCTACAATGAGCAGTTCTTC
-	TRBJ1-5	TRBV10-1	-	CASTLFGGVPNQPQHF	TGCGCCAGCACCTTATTTGGGGGAGTTCCCAATCAGCCCCAGCATTTT
-	TRBJ1-1	TRBV29-1	-	CSVRKQGAGGAFF	TGCAGCGTACGGAAACAGGGTGCCGGGGGAGCTTTCTTT
-	TRBJ1-5	TRBV7-2	-	CASTQEAGGNGLPQHF	TGTGCCAGCACCCAGGAGGCAGGCGGGAATGGTCTGCCCCAGCATTTT
TRBD2	TRBJ2-4	TRBV5-4	-	CASSSRLGGGINIQYF	TGTGCCAGCAGCTCTCGACTTGGCGGGGGAATAAACATTCAGTACTTC
TRBD1	TRBJ2-3	TRBV29-1	-	CSAGDRGLRDTQYF	TGCAGCGCCGGGGACAGGGGCCTCAGGGATACGCAGTATTTT
-	TRBJ1-3	TRBV4-2	-	CASSLSGAGNTIYF	TGTGCCAGCAGCCTATCGGGGGCTGGAAACACCATATATTTT
TRBD1	TRBJ1-2	TRBV11-2	-	CASSTTGTGFNYGYTF	TGTGCCAGCAGCACGACCGGGACAGGATTTAACTATGGCTACACCTTC
-	TRBJ1-5	TRBV30	-	CAWGVGSPQHF	TGTGCCTGGGGGGTGGGTTCCCCCCAGCATTTT
-	TRBJ1-2	TRBV7-9	-	CASSHGGNGYTF	TGTGCCAGCAGCCACGGCGGAAATGGCTACACCTTC
-	TRBJ1-1	TRBV2	-	CASSVSTVNTEAFF	TGTGCCAGCAGTGTGAGTACAGTGAACACTGAAGCTTTCTTT